This TCR beta chain was sequenced for a study of T-cell reconstitution after alpha-beta-depleted transplantation in children. For TCRbeta, the library was prepared with unique molecular identifiers. Each CDR3 protein is one row after TCRdb ran MiXCR on the PCR reads. The table includes some 200,000 distinct CDR3 sequences, 6.6% detected once. The CDR3 length is 14 residues. The V gene's germline CDR1 is MNHEY and CDR2 SVGAGI. V lost 2 bases, J lost 6 bases, and 14 bases lay in between. The chain carries TRBV6-5 and TRBJ2-7; the D is unclear. Sequenced here: PBMCs, sampled before TCRalphabeta/CD19-depleted stem cell transplant. This TCR derives from a boy between 2 and 10 years old with acute lymphoblastic leukemia, due to receive a stem cell transplant. CDR3: CASSYGSTASEQYF. Written as DNA, the CDR3 is TGTGCCAGCAGTTACGGTAGTACGGCGAGCGAGCAGTACTTC.